Here is one TCR beta chain with its context. The data belong to a study of PD-L1 blockade in urothelial cancer. Background on the study: Patients began atezolizumab, 1,200 mg intravenously every 3 weeks, in the mid-2010s. Bladder-origin urothelial cancer in males covered most of the roughly 29 patients.

Produced via immunoSEQ multiplex PCR; TCRdb's table is partial and in-frame only. The data show about 91,000 clones, with roughly 90% seen just once and 8% to 10% held by the top ten. The sequences come from PBMCs, collected around atezolizumab (anti-PD-L1) treatment. The sequence derives from a man between 60 and 75 years old with urothelial cancer.

CDR3: CASSYDQGRGYGYTF. The CDR3 bases are TGTGCCAGCAGCTACGATCAGGGGAGAGGCTATGGCTACACCTTC. J is TRBJ1-2 and V is TRBV7-2; the D gene is possibly TRBD1 (6 bases). Germline lookup yields CDR1 SGHTA and CDR2 FQGNSA. The ends were cut back, 4 bases at V and 4 bases at J, with 16 bases in the middle. There are 15 residues in the CDR3. Based on the CDR3 plus reference TRBV7-2 and TRBJ1-2, the full variable domain is GAGVSQSPSNKVTEKGKDVELRCDPISGHTALYWYRQSLGQGLEFLIYFQGNSAPDKSGLPSDRFSAERTGGSVSTLTIQRTQQEDSAVYLCASSYDQGRGYGYTFGSGTRLTVV.